The rows below give T cell receptor beta chains drawn from one sample of a study of T cells expressing NK-cell markers. After re-calling the 5' RACE reads, TCRdb lists one entry per CDR3 protein, DNA absent. The table for this sample gives around 280,000 distinct CDR3 sequences. The source material was blood T cells: a sorted CD56 or NKG2C T cell subset, CD4+ or CD8+ T cells, or bulk PBMC T cells (not recorded which). The receptors shown here come from a man younger than 35 in good health. Each CDR3 is given with its conserved first and last residue.

j_gene,v_gene,CDR3aa
TRBJ2-3,TRBV5-6,CASSWKSLDTDTQYF
TRBJ2-2,TRBV24-1,CATSDFAGLNTGELFF
TRBJ2-1,TRBV25-1,CASSESGTRAFF
TRBJ1-6,TRBV12-3/TRBV12-4,CASSRLGRSPLHF
TRBJ2-7,TRBV11-2,CASSLPGLFYEQYF
TRBJ2-5,TRBV20-1,CSAISPSGIETQYF
TRBJ2-3,TRBV6-5,CASTRLPDTQYF
TRBJ2-3,TRBV5-1,CASSSNVAGDTQYF
TRBJ2-7,TRBV5-6,CASTRDRDYEQYF
TRBJ2-1,TRBV12-3/TRBV12-4,CASSSGDSFSTGQFF
TRBJ2-3,TRBV30,CAWSVGTRPDTQYF
TRBJ2-5,TRBV19,CASSTQGETQYF
TRBJ2-2,TRBV2,CASSEGLAGAGELFF
TRBJ1-2,TRBV15,CATSRDPEDGYTF
TRBJ2-2,TRBV4-3,CASSQGGQGAAGELFF
TRBJ1-4,TRBV29-1,CSVEVGIEKLFF
TRBJ2-1,TRBV15,CATVPTVRSYNEQFF
TRBJ1-1,TRBV20-1,CSAGFGGANTEAFF
TRBJ2-5,TRBV4-2,CASSPIAAGGQETQYF
TRBJ2-3,TRBV7-3,CASSLLAASTDTQYF
TRBJ2-5,TRBV20-1,CSAGSGGQETQYF
TRBJ1-2,TRBV5-1,CASSLDRGPHYGYTF
TRBJ1-4,TRBV29-1,CSVQGGFNEKLFF